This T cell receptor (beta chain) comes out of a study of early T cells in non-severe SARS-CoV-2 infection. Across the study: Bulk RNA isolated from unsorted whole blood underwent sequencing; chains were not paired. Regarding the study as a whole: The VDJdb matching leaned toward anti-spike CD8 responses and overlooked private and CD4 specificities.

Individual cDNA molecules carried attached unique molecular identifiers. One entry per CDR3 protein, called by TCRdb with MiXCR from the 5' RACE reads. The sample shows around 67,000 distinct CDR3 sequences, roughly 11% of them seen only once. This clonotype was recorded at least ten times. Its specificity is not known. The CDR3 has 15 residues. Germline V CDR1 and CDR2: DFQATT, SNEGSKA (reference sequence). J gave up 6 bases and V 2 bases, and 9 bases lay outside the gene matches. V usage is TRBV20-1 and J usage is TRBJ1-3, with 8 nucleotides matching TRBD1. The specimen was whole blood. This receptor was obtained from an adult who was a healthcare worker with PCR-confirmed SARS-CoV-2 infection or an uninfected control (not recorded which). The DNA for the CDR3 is TGCAGTGCTAGACCAAGACAGGGGAAAGAAAACACCATATATTTT. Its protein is CSARPRQGKENTIYF.